These 20 T cell receptor beta chains share one sample of origin, sequenced in a study of cytomegalovirus exposure and HLA in healthy donors. Primers included in the PCR were 60 Vbeta and 13 Jbeta primers. The method was immunoSEQ multiplex PCR; TCRdb's version includes in-frame clones alone and lacks a portion of them. The table has approximately 110,000 clones, 70% seen once; the top ten hold just over 8.5%. The sample was PBMCs. These receptors were taken from a man aged 25 to 40 in good health and CMV-seropositive.

This clone showed up just a few times. The chain couples TRBV4-1 to TRBJ2-2, with 8 bases matching TRBD2. The ends lost 1 base at V and 8 bases at J; junction bases unmatched: 9. This CDR3 contains 16 residues. CDR1 and CDR2 from the germline V gene are MGHRA and YSYEKL. This chain's CDR3 is CASSQVPWRGDGELFF. For the CDR3, the DNA is TGCGCCAGCAGCCAAGTACCGTGGCGGGGGGATGGGGAGCTGTTTTTT.

V and J are TRBV7-6 and TRBJ1-5, with D maybe TRBD1 (5 bases). Germline V gene data show CDR1 as SGHVS and CDR2 as FNYEAQ. Trimming pared 8 bases from V and 6 bases from J, leaving 20 bases between. This CDR3 has 15 amino acids. The CDR3 nucleotides are TGTGCCAGCTCCACCGGGGGTTTTGGGGGTCAGCCCCAGCATTTT. It encodes CASSTGGFGGQPQHF.

The chain's CDR3 is CASSTTDGVNTEAFF. In DNA, the CDR3 is TGTGCCAGCAGCACAACTGACGGAGTAAACACTGAAGCTTTCTTT. The chain couples TRBV7-9 to TRBJ1-1; no definite D call. The CDR3 spans 15 residues. Germline-derived CDR1 and CDR2 are SEHNR and FQNEAQ (reference sequence). V was cut by 5 bases and J by 2 bases, with 15 bases left in between.

This clone was seen a handful of times. The V and J genes are TRBV29-1 and TRBJ1-1, with D possibly TRBD1 on 5 matching bases. The ends were cut back, 0 bases at V and 5 bases at J, with 13 bases in the middle. Per the germline V gene, CDR1 is SQVTM and CDR2 is ANQGSEA. The CDR3 sequence is 14 residues long. CDR3 protein: CSVEDTGRGTEAFF. DNA for the CDR3: TGCAGCGTTGAAGATACGGGGCGGGGAACTGAAGCTTTCTTT.

The genes are TRBV4-1 and TRBJ2-7; the match to TRBD1 covers 10 bases. This CDR3 contains 16 residues. The germline CDR1 and CDR2 sequences are MGHRA and YSYEKL. The V gene end was trimmed by 0 bases and the J gene end by 3 bases; junction bases not matched to a gene: 5. CDR3 region: CASSQDYRTGGYEQYV. The CDR3 coding sequence is TGCGCCAGCAGCCAAGATTATAGGACAGGGGGCTACGAGCAGTACGTC.

This chain uses TRBV6-5 with TRBJ2-7, with 7 positions matching TRBD1. CDR1 is MNHEY, CDR2 SVGAGI, per germline. The V and J ends lost 7 bases and 0 bases, in that order; junction bases with no gene match: 9. The CDR3 runs to 15 residues. Here the CDR3 reads CASTRTGQNSYEQYV. As DNA, the CDR3 is TGTGCCAGCACTAGGACAGGACAAAACTCCTACGAGCAGTACGTC.

V is TRBV18 and J is TRBJ1-2; 10 bases align to TRBD1. This CDR3 has 17 residues. Looked up from germline, CDR1 is KGHSH and CDR2 is LQKENI. Losses at the gene ends were 3 bases for V and 4 bases for J; bases not matched to a gene: 11. As DNA, the CDR3 is TGTGCCAGCTCACCGGCGACAGGGGGCCGGGGGGGCTATGGCTACACCTTC. Its translation: CASSPATGGRGGYGYTF.

The chain uses TRBV28 and TRBJ1-4; D remains unclear. The CDR3 loop spans 14 amino acids. Germline V gene lookup returns CDR1 MDHEN and CDR2 SYDVKM. V shed 8 bases and J shed 8 bases, with 18 bases lying between them. CDR3 in DNA: TGTGCCAGCTCCCCCACAGCAAGCCTAGAAAAACTGTTTTTT. This translates into CASSPTASLEKLFF.

The table lists this clone with a few counts. The chain is built from TRBV7-2 and TRBJ1-5, with TRBD1 as a possible D gene (6 bases). Trimming took off 4 bases at V and 7 bases at J, with 14 bases between the two ends. This CDR3 is 14 amino acids long. From germline, CDR1 is SGHTA and CDR2 FQGNSA. Here the CDR3 DNA reads TGTGCCAGCAGCTACACAGGGTTGGGACAGCCCCAGCATTTT. Protein: CASSYTGLGQPQHF.

The rearrangement joins TRBV30 to TRBJ1-2, with D unresolved. The CDR3 has 11 residues. In germline, CDR1 is GTSNPN, CDR2 SVGIG (reference sequence). The V gene lost 3 bases and the J gene lost 0 bases, with 2 bases spanning the gap. DNA for the CDR3: TGTGCCTGGAGCGCTAACTATGGCTACACCTTC. Encoded protein: CAWSANYGYTF.

This chain connects TRBV5-1 to TRBJ2-1; 7 positions agree with TRBD2. This CDR3 region has 16 residues. V dropped 4 bases and J dropped 4; count of bases not matched to a gene: 11. The germline V gene encodes CDR1 SGHRS and CDR2 YFSETQ. The CDR3 coding sequence is TGCGCCAGCAGCAGATCTAGCGGAGTAGTTTACAATGAGCAGTTCTTC. This encodes CASSRSSGVVYNEQFF.

This chain links TRBV5-4 with TRBJ2-1; D is possibly TRBD1 (5 bases). CDR1 and CDR2 from the germline V gene are SGHNT and YYREEE (reference sequence). The CDR3 loop spans 13 amino acids. The germline V and J ends were trimmed by 0 bases and 6 bases, with 7 bases remaining between them. CDR3 DNA sequence: TGTGCCAGCAGCTTGGGGACACCCAATGAGCAGTTCTTC. This sequence encodes CASSLGTPNEQFF.

This clone was seen a single time. This sequence joins TRBV21-1 and TRBJ2-1; the D call TRBD2 from the table was never checked on the DNA. TRBV21-1 is recorded as a pseudogene. The CDR3 extends over 17 amino acids. In DNA, the CDR3 is TGTGCCAGCAGCAAAGGGGTAGATTGGGGACTACCTCGTGAGCAGTTCTTC. Its protein product is CASSKGVDWGLPREQFF.

A few counts support this clone. The chain combines TRBV9 with TRBJ1-4; possible D gene TRBD1, 6 bases. The V gene's germline CDR1 is SGDLS and CDR2 YYNGEE. This CDR3 is built from 12 residues. V lost 3 bases, J lost 14 bases, and 14 bases lay in between. The CDR3 DNA sequence: TGTGCCAGCAGCGCCACAGGGTTCGAGCTGTTTTTT. Residues: CASSATGFELFF. Full variable domain (outside the CDR3, taken from reference TRBV9 and TRBJ1-4): DSGVTQTPKHLITATGQRVTLRCSPRSGDLSVYWYQQSLDQGLQFLIQYYNGEERAKGNILERFSAQQFPDLHSELNLSSLELGDSALYFCASSATGFELFFGSGTQLSVL.

This sequence joins TRBV6-6 and TRBJ2-7; no clear D gene. The CDR3 has 14 residues. V lost 5 bases and J lost 2, with 13 bases in between. The germline CDR1 and CDR2 sequences are MNHNY and SVGAGI (reference sequence). CDR3: CASSGHDSTYEQYF. CDR3 bases: TGTGCCAGCAGTGGGCATGATTCCACCTACGAGCAGTACTTC.

The chain combines TRBV7-3 with TRBJ1-1; a possible D gene is TRBD1 (6 bases). Between the trimmed V and J ends, which lost 3 bases and 0 bases, there was a span of 8 bases. Germline V CDR1 and CDR2: SGHTA, FQGTGA. The CDR3 covers 14 residues. CDR3 in DNA: TGTGCCAGCAGCTTGGGGGGGCTGAACACTGAAGCTTTCTTT. Protein product: CASSLGGLNTEAFF.

V gene TRBV7-9 combines with J gene TRBJ1-2; no clear D gene. Germline CDR1 is SEHNR and CDR2 is FQNEAQ (reference sequence). V lost 3 bases and J lost 0, with 14 bases in between. This CDR3 has 16 residues. The CDR3 sequence is CASSLFNSFTNYGYTF. CDR3 DNA sequence: TGTGCCAGCAGCTTGTTTAACAGTTTTACTAACTATGGCTACACCTTC. The full variable domain, completed using reference TRBV7-9 and TRBJ1-2, is DTGVSQNPRHKITKRGQNVTFRCDPISEHNRLYWYRQTLGQGPEFLTYFQNEAQLEKSRLLSDRFSAERPKGSFSTLEIQRTEQGDSAMYLCASSLFNSFTNYGYTFGSGTRLTVV.

This clone was found once. J is TRBJ1-2 and V is TRBV6-1, with D tentatively TRBD1 (6 bases). Germline V gives CDR1 MNHNS, CDR2 SASEGT. CDR3 length: 14 amino acids. The V end was cut by 5 bases, the J end by 1 base, with 11 bases between. This CDR3 is CASSRDTNNYGYTF. CDR3 bases: TGTGCCAGCAGTAGGGACACCAATAACTATGGCTACACCTTC.

The rearrangement links TRBV27 to TRBJ1-1, with D perhaps matching TRBD1 (5 bases). V lost 3 bases to trimming and J lost 4 bases, with 15 bases between them. Germline CDR1 is MNHEY and CDR2 is SMNVEV (reference sequence). The CDR3 spans 15 residues. CDR3 DNA: TGTGCCAGCAGTTTTTCCGGGACTCTGATCACTGAAGCTTTCTTT. It yields the protein CASSFSGTLITEAFF.

This clone was observed a handful of times. The CDR3 DNA is TGTGCCAGCAGCGTTTACGGGACAGCCGAACAGCCCCAGCATTTT. Amino acid sequence: CASSVYGTAEQPQHF. This chain joins TRBV9 and TRBJ1-5; TRBD1 matches 7 bases. This CDR3 region has 15 residues. CDR1 and CDR2 (germline): SGDLS, YYNGEE. After removal of 2 bases from V and 7 bases from J, the junction contained 9 bases not matched to a gene.